This TCR beta chain stems from a study of cytomegalovirus exposure and HLA in healthy donors. Study-level points and caveats: Some V segments (TRBV6-2 and TRBV6-3 among them) were excluded as indistinguishable. A list of roughly 160 TCR beta chains associated with cytomegalovirus was given.

This clone was observed a single time. Its antigen is unknown. The PCR was carried out with 60 Vbeta primers and 13 Jbeta primers. Assay: immunoSEQ multiplex PCR; the TCRdb copy retains only in-frame clones and omits some. The sample carries about 85,000 clones, about 80% recorded once. Unmatched junction bases numbered 3, after V lost 2 bases and J lost 4 bases. The germline V gene has CDR1 PRHDT and CDR2 FYEKMQ (reference sequence). The CDR3 has 14 residues. The chain is built from TRBV13 and TRBJ1-1, with 8 bases identical to TRBD1. The TCR originated in a woman between 45 and 60 years old in good health and CMV-seropositive. The sample comprised PBMCs. The CDR3 is CASSLQGAGTEAFF. CDR3 sequence (DNA): TGTGCCAGCAGCTTACAGGGGGCGGGCACTGAAGCTTTCTTT.